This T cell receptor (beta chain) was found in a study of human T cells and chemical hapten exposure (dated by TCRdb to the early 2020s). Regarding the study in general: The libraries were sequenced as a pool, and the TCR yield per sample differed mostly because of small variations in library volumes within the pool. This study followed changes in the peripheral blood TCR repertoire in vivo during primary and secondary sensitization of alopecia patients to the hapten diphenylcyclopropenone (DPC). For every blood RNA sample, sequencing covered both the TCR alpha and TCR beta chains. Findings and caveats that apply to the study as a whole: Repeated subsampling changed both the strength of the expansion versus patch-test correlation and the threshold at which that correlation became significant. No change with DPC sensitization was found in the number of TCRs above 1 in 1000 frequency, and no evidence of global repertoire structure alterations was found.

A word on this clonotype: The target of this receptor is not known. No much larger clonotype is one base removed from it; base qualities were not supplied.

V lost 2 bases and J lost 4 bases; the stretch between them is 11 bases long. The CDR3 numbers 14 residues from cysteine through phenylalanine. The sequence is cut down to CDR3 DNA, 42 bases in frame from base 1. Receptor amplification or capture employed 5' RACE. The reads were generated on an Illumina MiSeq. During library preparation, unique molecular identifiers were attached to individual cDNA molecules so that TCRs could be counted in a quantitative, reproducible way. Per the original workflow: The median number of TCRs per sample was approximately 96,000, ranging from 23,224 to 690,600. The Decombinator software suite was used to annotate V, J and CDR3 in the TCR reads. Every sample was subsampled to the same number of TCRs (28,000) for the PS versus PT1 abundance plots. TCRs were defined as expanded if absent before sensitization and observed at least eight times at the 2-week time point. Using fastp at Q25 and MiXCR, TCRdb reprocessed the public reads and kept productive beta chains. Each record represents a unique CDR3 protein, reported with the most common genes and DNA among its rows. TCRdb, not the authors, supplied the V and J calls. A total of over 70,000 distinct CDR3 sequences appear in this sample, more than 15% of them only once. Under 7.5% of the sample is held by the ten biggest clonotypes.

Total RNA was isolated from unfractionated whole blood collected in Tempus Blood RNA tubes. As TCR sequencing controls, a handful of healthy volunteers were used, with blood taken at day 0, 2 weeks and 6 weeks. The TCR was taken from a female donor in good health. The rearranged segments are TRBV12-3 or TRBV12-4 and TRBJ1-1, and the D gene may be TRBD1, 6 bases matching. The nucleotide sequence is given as TGTGCCAGCAGTTTATACTTAGGGGGCACTGAAGCTTTCTTT. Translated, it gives CASSLYLGGTEAFF.